The T cell receptor beta chain described here comes from a study of CD8 T cells in Susac syndrome. Study-wide results and caveats: The TCR sequencing and HLA analysis in the study involved a relatively small number of individuals, as the study acknowledged.

The T cells that were sequenced for TCR beta were CD8+ and CD4+ cells from blood. TEMRA cells underwent FACS enrichment and CD8+ and CD4+ T cells underwent negative isolation. V lost 5 bases and J 1 base, leaving 17 bases between the germline ends. The CDR3 is 16 residues long. Random hexamers were used to reverse transcribe about 0.45 to 1 ug of RNA. Across 54 Vbeta and 13 Jbeta, TCR beta CDR3 was amplified with immunoSEQ multiplex PCR. MiXCR was run by TCRdb on the immunoSEQ multiplex PCR reads, yielding one entry per CDR3 protein. The sample yields some 60,000 distinct CDR3 sequences, approximately 92% seen once. This clonotype showed up just once. The antigen is unknown.

The source is a human donor in good health. The J gene is TRBJ2-5, the V gene TRBV12-3 or TRBV12-4; D is possibly TRBD2 (6 bases). The sequencing sample was made of CD8+ T cells from PBMCs. The CDR3 nucleotides read TGTGCCAGCAGTGGGGACTCCAATAACCTCCAAGAGACCCAGTACTTC. This encodes CASSGDSNNLQETQYF.